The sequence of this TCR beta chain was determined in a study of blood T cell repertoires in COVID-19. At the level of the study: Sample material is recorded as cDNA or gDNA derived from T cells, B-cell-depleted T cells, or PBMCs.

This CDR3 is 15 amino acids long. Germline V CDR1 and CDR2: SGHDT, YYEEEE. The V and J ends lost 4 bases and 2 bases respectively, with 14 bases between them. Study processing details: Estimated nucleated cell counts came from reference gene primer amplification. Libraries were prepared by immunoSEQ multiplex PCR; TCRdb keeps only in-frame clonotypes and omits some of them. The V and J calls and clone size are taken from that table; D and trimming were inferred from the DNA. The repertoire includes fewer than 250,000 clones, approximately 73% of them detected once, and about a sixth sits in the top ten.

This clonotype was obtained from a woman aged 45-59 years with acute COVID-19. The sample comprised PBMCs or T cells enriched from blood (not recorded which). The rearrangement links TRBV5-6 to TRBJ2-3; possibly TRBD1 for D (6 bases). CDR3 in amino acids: CASSGPGHYTDTQYF. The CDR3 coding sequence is TGTGCCAGCAGCGGGCCGGGACACTACACAGATACGCAGTATTTT.